This TCR beta chain was sequenced in a study of OX40 agonist ivuxolimab in advanced cancers. Study background: Patients were treated with intravenous ivuxolimab, dosed at 0.01 to 10 mg/kg and infused every 2 weeks. Prior anti-PD-1, anti-PD-L1 or anti-CTLA-4 therapy did not bar entry, and roughly 40% had some.

Whole-study findings and limits: At 0.1 to 3.0 mg/kg and by week 6, clonal expansion occurred in CD4+ and CD8+ blood T cells.

A word on this clone: As yet, its antigen is unknown.

The method was immunoSEQ multiplex PCR; TCRdb's version includes in-frame clones alone and lacks a portion of them. The repertoire holds 8,500 to 14,000 clones, with 77% as singletons. V was shortened by 2 bases and J by 9 bases, with 11 bases between the two germline ends. Germline CDR1 MNHEY, CDR2 SMNVEV (reference sequence). This CDR3 is 14 amino acids long. This chain joins TRBV27 and TRBJ1-6; D uncertain. This specimen consisted of CD4+ or CD8+ T cells sorted from blood, obtained in a trial of the OX40 agonist ivuxolimab. This TCR derives from an adult with an advanced solid tumor such as melanoma, head and neck, liver or kidney cancer. CDR3 in DNA: TGTGCCAGCAGTTTAGGTGGGCTGAGTTCACCCCTCCACTTT. This sequence encodes CASSLGGLSSPLHF.